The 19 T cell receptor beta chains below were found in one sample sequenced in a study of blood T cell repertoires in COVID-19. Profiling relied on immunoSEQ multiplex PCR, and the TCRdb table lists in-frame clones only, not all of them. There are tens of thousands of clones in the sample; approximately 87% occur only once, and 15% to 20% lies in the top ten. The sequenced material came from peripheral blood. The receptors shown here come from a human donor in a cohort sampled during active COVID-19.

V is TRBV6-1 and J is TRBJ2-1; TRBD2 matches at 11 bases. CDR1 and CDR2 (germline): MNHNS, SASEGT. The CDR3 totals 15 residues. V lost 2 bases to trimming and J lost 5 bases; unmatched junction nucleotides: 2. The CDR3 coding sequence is TGTGCCAGCAGTGAACTAGCGGGGGGTCACAATGAGCAGTTCTTC. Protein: CASSELAGGHNEQFF.

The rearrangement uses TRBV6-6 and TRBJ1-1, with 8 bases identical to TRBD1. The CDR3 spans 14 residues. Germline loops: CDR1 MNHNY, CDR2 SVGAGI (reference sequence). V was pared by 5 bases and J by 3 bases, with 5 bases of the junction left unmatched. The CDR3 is CASSQGTGYTEAFF. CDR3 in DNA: TGTGCCAGCAGTCAGGGGACAGGCTACACTGAAGCTTTCTTT.

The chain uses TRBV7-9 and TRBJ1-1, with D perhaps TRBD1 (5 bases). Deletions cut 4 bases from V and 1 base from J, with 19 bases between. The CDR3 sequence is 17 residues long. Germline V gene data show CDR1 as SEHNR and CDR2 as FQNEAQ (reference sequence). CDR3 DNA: TGTGCCAGCAGCTCAAAGGTTTATTTGGGGGGGAACACTGAAGCTTTCTTT. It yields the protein CASSSKVYLGGNTEAFF.

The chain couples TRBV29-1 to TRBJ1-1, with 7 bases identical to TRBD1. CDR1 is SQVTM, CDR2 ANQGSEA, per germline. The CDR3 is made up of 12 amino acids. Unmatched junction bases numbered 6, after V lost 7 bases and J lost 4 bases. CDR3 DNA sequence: TGCAGCGGCCGACAGGGTTCCACTGAAGCTTTCTTT. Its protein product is CSGRQGSTEAFF.

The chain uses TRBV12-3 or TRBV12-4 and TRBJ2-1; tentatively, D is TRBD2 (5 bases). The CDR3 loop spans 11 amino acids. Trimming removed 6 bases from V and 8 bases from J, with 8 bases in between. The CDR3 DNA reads TGTGCCAGCAGCCCGCGGGATGAGCAGTTCTTC. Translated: CASSPRDEQFF.

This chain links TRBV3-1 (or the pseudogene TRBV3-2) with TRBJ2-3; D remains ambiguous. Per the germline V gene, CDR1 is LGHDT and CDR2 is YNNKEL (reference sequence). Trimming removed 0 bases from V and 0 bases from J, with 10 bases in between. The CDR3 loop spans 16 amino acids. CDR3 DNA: TGTGCCAGCAGCCAAGACCCCCCCGGTAGCACAGATACGCAGTATTTT. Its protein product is CASSQDPPGSTDTQYF.

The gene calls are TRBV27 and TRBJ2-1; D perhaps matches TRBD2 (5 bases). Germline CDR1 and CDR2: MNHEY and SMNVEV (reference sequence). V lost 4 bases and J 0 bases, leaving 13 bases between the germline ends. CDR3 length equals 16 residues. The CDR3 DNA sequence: TGTGCCAGCAGTTATAGCGTCGAGAGCTCCTACAATGAGCAGTTCTTC. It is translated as CASSYSVESSYNEQFF.

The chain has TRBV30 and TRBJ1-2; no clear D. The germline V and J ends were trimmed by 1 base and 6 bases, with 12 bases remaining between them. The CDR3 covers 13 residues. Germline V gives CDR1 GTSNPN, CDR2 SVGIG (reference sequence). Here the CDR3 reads CAWSAGSRNGYTF. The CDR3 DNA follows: TGTGCCTGGAGTGCGGGGTCCAGAAATGGCTACACCTTC.

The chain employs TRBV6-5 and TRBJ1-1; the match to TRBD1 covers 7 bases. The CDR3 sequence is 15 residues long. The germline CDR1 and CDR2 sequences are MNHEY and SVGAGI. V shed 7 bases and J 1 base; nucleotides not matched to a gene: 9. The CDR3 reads CASTYLRGKNTEAFF. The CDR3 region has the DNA TGTGCCAGCACCTACCTCAGGGGGAAGAACACTGAAGCTTTCTTT.

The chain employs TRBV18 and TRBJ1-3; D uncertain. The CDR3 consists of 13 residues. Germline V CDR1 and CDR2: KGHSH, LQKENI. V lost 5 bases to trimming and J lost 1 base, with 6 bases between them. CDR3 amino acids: CASSSGSGNTIYF. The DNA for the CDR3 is TGTGCCAGCTCAAGCGGATCTGGAAACACCATATATTTT.

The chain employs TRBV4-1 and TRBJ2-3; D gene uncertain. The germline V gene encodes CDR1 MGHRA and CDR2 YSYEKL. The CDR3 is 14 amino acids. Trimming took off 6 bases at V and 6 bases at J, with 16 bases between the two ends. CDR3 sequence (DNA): TGCGCCAGCAGGAGTGGGCATTCGACGGATACGCAGTATTTT. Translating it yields CASRSGHSTDTQYF.

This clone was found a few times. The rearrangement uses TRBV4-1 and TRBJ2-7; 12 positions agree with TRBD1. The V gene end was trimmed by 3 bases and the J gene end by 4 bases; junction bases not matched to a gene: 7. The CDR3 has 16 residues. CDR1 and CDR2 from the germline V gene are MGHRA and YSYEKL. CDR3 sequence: CASSQGQGAKRYEQYF. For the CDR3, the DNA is TGCGCCAGCAGCCAGGGACAGGGGGCAAAAAGGTACGAGCAGTACTTC.

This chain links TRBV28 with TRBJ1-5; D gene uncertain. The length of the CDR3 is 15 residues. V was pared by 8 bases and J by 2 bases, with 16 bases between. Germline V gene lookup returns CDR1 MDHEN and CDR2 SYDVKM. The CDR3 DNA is TGTGCCAGCCGAGCGGGTCCGAGGGGCAATCAGCCCCAGCATTTT. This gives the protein CASRAGPRGNQPQHF.

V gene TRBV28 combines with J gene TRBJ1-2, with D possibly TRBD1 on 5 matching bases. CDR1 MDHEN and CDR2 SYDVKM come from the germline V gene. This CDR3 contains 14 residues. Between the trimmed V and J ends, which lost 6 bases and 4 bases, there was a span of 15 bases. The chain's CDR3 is CASSPGTGGYGYTF. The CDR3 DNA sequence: TGTGCCAGCAGCCCCGGGACGGGGGGCTATGGCTACACCTTC.

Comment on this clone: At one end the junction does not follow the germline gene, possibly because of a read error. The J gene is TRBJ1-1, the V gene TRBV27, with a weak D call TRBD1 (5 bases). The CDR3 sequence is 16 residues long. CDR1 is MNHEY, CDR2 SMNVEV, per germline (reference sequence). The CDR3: CASSLSSMGGPLKSVF. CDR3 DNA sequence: TGTGCCAGCAGTTTATCGAGTATGGGGGGACCACTAAAGTCGGTCTTT.

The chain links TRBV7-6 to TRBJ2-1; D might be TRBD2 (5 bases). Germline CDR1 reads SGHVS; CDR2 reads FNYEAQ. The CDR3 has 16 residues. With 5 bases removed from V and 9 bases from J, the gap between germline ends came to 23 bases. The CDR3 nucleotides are TGTGCCAGCAGCCTTTTAACGTGGTCTCAAGGGAGTGAGCAGTTCTTC. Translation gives CASSLLTWSQGSEQFF.

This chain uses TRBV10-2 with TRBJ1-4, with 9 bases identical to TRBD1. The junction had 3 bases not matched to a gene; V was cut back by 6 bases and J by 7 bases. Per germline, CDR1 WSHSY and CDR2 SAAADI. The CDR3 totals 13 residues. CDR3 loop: CASRDRGREKLFF. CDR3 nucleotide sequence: TGCGCCAGCAGGGACAGGGGACGTGAAAAACTGTTTTTT.

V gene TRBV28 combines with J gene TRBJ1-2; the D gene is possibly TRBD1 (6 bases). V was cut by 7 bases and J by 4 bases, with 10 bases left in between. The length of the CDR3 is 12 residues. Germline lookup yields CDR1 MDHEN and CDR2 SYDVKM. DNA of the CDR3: TGTGCCAGCAACTCCAGGGGCTATGGCTACACCTTC. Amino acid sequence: CASNSRGYGYTF.

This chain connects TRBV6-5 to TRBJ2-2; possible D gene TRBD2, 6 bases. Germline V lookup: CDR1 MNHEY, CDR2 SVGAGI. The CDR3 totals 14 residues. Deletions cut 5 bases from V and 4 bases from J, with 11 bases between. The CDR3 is CASSPYGGTGELFF. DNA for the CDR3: TGTGCCAGCAGTCCTTACGGGGGCACCGGGGAGCTGTTTTTT.